The 28 T cell receptor beta chains below all came from one sample that was sequenced in a study of T cell responses to AZD1222 COVID-19 vaccine. Measured with immunoSEQ multiplex PCR; TCRdb has only the in-frame clones, and not every one. The repertoire consists of fewer than 200,000 clones, with over 80% occurring once and the leading ten covering 6.1%. Sequences were derived from peripheral blood, sampled on day 0 of AZD1222 vaccination. Receptors originate from an adult in good health.

This chain connects TRBV19 to TRBJ1-2; a possible D gene is TRBD1 (5 bases). Germline loops: CDR1 LNHDA, CDR2 SQIVND (reference sequence). CDR3 length: 14 residues. V lost 6 bases to trimming and J lost 4 bases, with 15 bases between them. CDR3 DNA sequence: TGTGCCAGTAGGCTCAAGACGGGGGGCTATGGCTACACCTTC. The encoded protein is CASRLKTGGYGYTF.

This chain uses TRBV11-2 with TRBJ2-7, with 11 bases fitting TRBD2. CDR3 length: 14 amino acids. CDR1 and CDR2 from the germline V gene are SGHAT and FQNNGV. V shed 4 bases, J shed 3 bases, and the junction held 2 bases outside the gene matches. The CDR3 sequence is CASSSTSGDYEQYF. CDR3 nucleotides: TGTGCCAGCAGCTCGACTAGCGGGGACTACGAGCAGTACTTC.

The rearrangement links TRBV12-5 to TRBJ1-2, with D uncertain. V gave up 7 bases and J gave up 4 bases, with 16 bases separating them. CDR3 size: 14 residues. In germline, CDR1 is LGHNT, CDR2 FRNRAP. The CDR3 sequence: CASAPWGQLYGYTF. The CDR3 nucleotides read TGTGCTAGTGCCCCGTGGGGTCAACTCTATGGCTACACCTTC.

This clone was seen once. This chain uses TRBV19 with TRBJ2-4, with TRBD1 identical over 8 bases. Germline assignment: CDR1 LNHDA and CDR2 SQIVND (reference sequence). V trimming: 4 bases; J trimming: 0 bases; junction bases outside the gene matches: 5. This CDR3 region has 16 residues. CDR3 residues: CASSTRGPLAKNIQYF. The CDR3 DNA reads as TGTGCCAGTAGTACCAGGGGGCCACTAGCCAAAAACATTCAGTACTTC.

The rearrangement uses TRBV15 and TRBJ2-1; D might be TRBD1 (5 bases). V lost 1 base and J lost 3, with 13 bases in between. Germline lookup yields CDR1 LNHNV and CDR2 YYDKDF (reference sequence). The CDR3 length is 16 residues. The CDR3 DNA reads TGTGCCACCAGCAGAGTGGGCAGGGTGGGCTACAATGAGCAGTTCTTC. Translation: CATSRVGRVGYNEQFF.

The chain carries TRBV7-2 and TRBJ2-3; 8 nucleotides align to TRBD2. J gave up 2 bases and V 3 bases, and 10 bases lay outside the gene matches. The CDR3 length is 17 residues. From germline, CDR1 is SGHTA and CDR2 FQGNSA. The CDR3 loop is CASSFRRGGSSTDTQYF. Written as DNA, the CDR3 is TGTGCCAGCAGCTTCCGTCGGGGGGGCTCGTCCACAGATACGCAGTATTTT.

The J gene is TRBJ2-5, the V gene TRBV28; D call uncertain. Per germline, CDR1 MDHEN and CDR2 SYDVKM. The CDR3 runs to 15 residues. V lost 3 bases to trimming and J lost 2 bases, with 13 bases between them. CDR3 amino acids: CASSLEGLEQETQYF. The CDR3 DNA is TGTGCCAGCAGTTTGGAAGGCCTAGAGCAAGAGACCCAGTACTTC.

The chain joins TRBV19 to TRBJ2-7; 7 nucleotides align to TRBD1. CDR3 length: 15 residues. V dropped 4 bases and J dropped 0; count of bases not matched to a gene: 6. Germline values: CDR1 LNHDA, CDR2 SQIVND (reference sequence). The CDR3 nucleotides read TGTGCCAGTAGTAGCCCCGGGACAGCCTCCTACGAGCAGTACTTC. As protein: CASSSPGTASYEQYF.

The chain is built from TRBV29-1 and TRBJ2-1; 9 bases match TRBD1. J was trimmed by 8 bases and V by 1 base; bases with no gene match: 12. The CDR3 length is 16 residues. Germline loops: CDR1 SQVTM, CDR2 ANQGSEA. The DNA of the CDR3 is TGCAGCGTTGAAGCGCCGGGACAGGGAATCCGGGATGAGCAGTTCTTC. It translates to CSVEAPGQGIRDEQFF.

This chain joins TRBV10-3 and TRBJ1-5, with D tentatively TRBD1 (6 bases). The CDR3 length is 14 residues. CDR1 and CDR2 (germline): ENHRY, SYGVKD. Trimming took off 4 bases at V and 4 bases at J, with 11 bases between the two ends. For the CDR3, the DNA is TGTGCCATCAGTGGTCAGGGGTCTAATCAGCCCCAGCATTTT. It encodes CAISGQGSNQPQHF.

This rearrangement joins TRBV6-5 to TRBJ1-1; 8 bases map to TRBD1. The V and J ends lost 6 bases and 3 bases, in that order; junction bases with no gene match: 3. Per germline, CDR1 MNHEY and CDR2 SVGAGI. The CDR3 consists of 13 residues. CDR3 loop: CASRPDRDTEAFF. The CDR3, as DNA: TGTGCCAGCAGACCGGACAGGGACACTGAAGCTTTCTTT.

CDR3: CASTQGDGSYEQYF. Here the CDR3 DNA reads TGCGCCAGCACACAAGGGGACGGCTCCTACGAGCAGTACTTC. This chain connects TRBV5-1 to TRBJ2-7, with D perhaps TRBD1 or TRBD2 (5 bases each). The CDR3 runs 14 residues. Trimming took off 6 bases at V and 0 bases at J, with 13 bases between the two ends. Germline V gene lookup returns CDR1 SGHRS and CDR2 YFSETQ. Variable domain in full (rest from reference TRBV5-1 and TRBJ2-7): KAGVTQTPRYLIKTRGQQVTLSCSPISGHRSVSWYQQTPGQGLQFLFEYFSETQRNKGNFPGRFSGRQFSNSRSEMNVSTLELGDSALYLCASTQGDGSYEQYFGPGTRLTVT.

This clone was observed once. The rearrangement uses TRBV9 and TRBJ1-6; D is unclear. V was clipped by 3 bases and J by 7 bases, with 5 bases between them. Germline V gene sequence: CDR1 SGDLS, CDR2 YYNGEE. The CDR3 runs to 12 residues. CDR3 nucleotides: TGTGCCAGCAGCGAAAGGAATTCACCCCTCCACTTT. Residues: CASSERNSPLHF.

The rearrangement uses TRBV6-1 and TRBJ2-1, with a possible D match to TRBD2 (5 bases). The CDR3 has 14 residues. Germline loops: CDR1 MNHNS, CDR2 SASEGT. With 5 bases removed from V and 2 bases from J, the gap between germline ends came to 10 bases. In DNA form, the CDR3 reads TGTGCCAGCAGTTCGGAGACTACCTACAATGAGCAGTTCTTC. Encoded protein: CASSSETTYNEQFF.

The count of this clone is one. V usage is TRBV27 and J usage is TRBJ2-2; TRBD2 might be the D (6 bases). V was trimmed by 9 bases and J by 0 bases, leaving 17 bases between them. This CDR3 has 16 amino acids. Germline CDR1 and CDR2: MNHEY and SMNVEV (reference sequence). CDR3 coding DNA: TGTGCCAGTGCTTTTCAGGGCGGGACGAACACCGGGGAGCTGTTTTTT. Residues: CASAFQGGTNTGELFF.

The chain joins TRBV28 to TRBJ2-1; D is perhaps TRBD1 or TRBD2 (5 bases each). Looked up from germline, CDR1 is MDHEN and CDR2 is SYDVKM. The V and J ends lost 1 base and 5 bases respectively, with 12 bases between them. CDR3 size: 15 residues. The DNA for the CDR3 is TGTGCCAGCAGTTTATCTATCGGGACCAACAATGAGCAGTTCTTC. Its protein product is CASSLSIGTNNEQFF.

Notes on this clone: Other DNA sequences within the sample encode an identical CDR3. The rearrangement uses TRBV6-1 and TRBJ2-3; D is ambiguous. V shed 2 bases and J shed 8 bases, with 5 bases lying between them. The germline CDR1 and CDR2 sequences are MNHNS and SASEGT. This CDR3 contains 11 residues. CDR3 bases: TGTGCCAGCAGTGAATCCGGTACGCAGTATTTT. Protein: CASSESGTQYF.

This clone has only one observation. The V call is TRBV3-1 (or the pseudogene TRBV3-2), the J call TRBJ2-7, with TRBD1 matching over 9 bases. The J segment lost 4 bases and the V segment lost 4 bases, leaving 8 bases of the junction unmatched. The CDR3 length is 15 residues. Germline-derived CDR1 and CDR2 are LGHDT and YNNKEL (reference sequence). The CDR3 protein is CASSPRDRAKYEQYF. The CDR3 DNA reads as TGTGCCAGCAGCCCCCGGGACAGGGCGAAGTACGAGCAGTACTTC.

This clone was found a few times. The rearrangement uses TRBV15 and TRBJ1-5; the D is unclear. The CDR3 has 17 amino acids. Trimming stripped 0 bases from V and 5 bases from J, with 17 bases between. Germline assignment: CDR1 LNHNV and CDR2 YYDKDF (reference sequence). The CDR3 DNA follows: TGTGCCACCAGCAGAGATCAGGTTCTTCCCATACATCAGCCCCAGCATTTT. This sequence encodes CATSRDQVLPIHQPQHF.

The chain combines TRBV11-2 with TRBJ1-2; D is uncertain. V dropped 4 bases and J dropped 4 bases, with 13 bases sitting between them. CDR3 length: 14 amino acids. The germline V gene encodes CDR1 SGHAT and CDR2 FQNNGV. This chain's CDR3 is CASSSRTVGYGYTF. The CDR3 DNA reads TGTGCCAGCAGCTCTCGGACGGTGGGCTATGGCTACACCTTC.

Remarks on this clone: A read error may account for a junction end that differs from germline. The same CDR3 arises from other DNA sequences in this sample as well. The genes are TRBV7-2 and TRBJ2-5, with D perhaps TRBD2 (6 bases). Germline assignment: CDR1 SGHTA and CDR2 FQGNSA. CDR3 length: 16 residues. CDR3 residues: CASSLIGGRVRETQYF. The CDR3 DNA sequence: TGTGCCAGTAGCTTAATCGGGGGAAGGGTCAGGGAGACCCAGTACTTC.

The V and J genes are TRBV12-3 or TRBV12-4 and TRBJ1-5, with D possibly TRBD1 on 6 matching bases. There are 13 residues in the CDR3. Deletions cut 10 bases from V and 5 bases from J, with 15 bases between. The CDR3 here is CATSPTGHQPQHF. DNA for the CDR3: TGTGCCACCTCCCCGACAGGTCATCAGCCCCAGCATTTT.

This chain joins TRBV7-2 and TRBJ1-2, with D tentatively TRBD1 (5 bases). CDR1 is SGHTA, CDR2 FQGNSA, per germline. The CDR3 is 14 amino acids. Trimming left V 4 bases short and J 4 bases short, with 13 bases between. The CDR3 here is CASSYTGTAYGYTF. Here the CDR3 DNA reads TGTGCCAGCAGCTATACCGGGACGGCCTATGGCTACACCTTC.

The chain combines TRBV11-2 with TRBJ1-2; TRBD1 agrees at 8 bases. The V segment lost 4 bases and the J segment 8 bases; nucleotides outside the gene matches: 6. This CDR3 region has 13 residues. Germline V gives CDR1 SGHAT, CDR2 FQNNGV. The CDR3 DNA reads as TGTGCCAGCAGCTCGAGGACAGGGAGCGGCTACACCTTC. Protein product: CASSSRTGSGYTF.

This sequence joins TRBV19 and TRBJ2-6; D ambiguous. Trimming cost V 0 bases and J 0 bases, with 12 bases left between them. Germline V gives CDR1 LNHDA, CDR2 SQIVND (reference sequence). The CDR3 loop spans 18 amino acids. CDR3 nucleotides: TGTGCCAGTAGTATAGATCCCCAAGGTAACTCTGGGGCCAACGTCCTGACTTTC. It codes for CASSIDPQGNSGANVLTF.

This sequence joins TRBV28 and TRBJ2-5; 14 bases are shared with TRBD2. CDR3 length: 23 amino acids. The V and J ends lost 2 bases and 6 bases, in that order; junction bases with no gene match: 26. Germline-derived CDR1 and CDR2 are MDHEN and SYDVKM. CDR3 DNA: TGTGCCAGCAGTTTAGCCGAGGGGCGGGCGGACTTACAAAGGACTAGCGGGAGGCAGACCCAGTACTTC. This translates into CASSLAEGRADLQRTSGRQTQYF.

This chain uses TRBV3-1 (or the pseudogene TRBV3-2) with TRBJ2-2; weak D call: TRBD2 (7 bases). V shed 4 bases and J shed 7 bases, with 13 bases lying between them. The CDR3 sequence is 14 residues long. The germline V gene encodes CDR1 LGHDT and CDR2 YNNKEL (reference sequence). Here the CDR3 reads CASSRGGANGELFF. The CDR3 nucleotides are TGTGCCAGCAGCCGAGGGGGGGCAAACGGGGAGCTGTTTTTT.

The V gene is TRBV9, the J gene TRBJ1-6, with 8 bases identical to TRBD1. V lost 0 bases to trimming and J lost 9 bases; unmatched junction nucleotides: 8. Germline values: CDR1 SGDLS, CDR2 YYNGEE. The CDR3 sequence is 16 residues long. CDR3 amino acids: CASSVDIGQGTSPLHF. The CDR3 DNA is TGTGCCAGCAGCGTAGATATCGGACAGGGAACTTCACCCCTCCACTTT.